These 2 T cell receptor beta chains were all obtained from the same sample, sequenced in a study of T-cell memory formation after mild COVID-19. TCRdb called the 5' RACE reads again in MiXCR, with one record for every CDR3 protein. The table includes hundreds of thousands of distinct CDR3 sequences, roughly 22% detected once. Sequencing was performed on PBMCs or a T cell subset sorted from them (not recorded which). These receptor sequences come from an adult woman who had mild COVID-19 (a few samples of this study predate the infection). Cell type and time point are not known.

This clonotype was picked up a small number of times. The chain is built from TRBV14 and TRBJ1-4; D gene ambiguous. V was clipped by 1 base and J by 0 bases, with 12 bases between them. The CDR3 is 17 amino acids. Germline V gene data show CDR1 as SGHDN and CDR2 as FVKESK. The CDR3 DNA reads TGTGCCAGCAGCCAAGTAGACTATAGGGCAACTAATGAAAAACTGTTTTTT. Its protein is CASSQVDYRATNEKLFF.

The chain combines TRBV9 with TRBJ2-3, with D unresolved. Germline V gene data show CDR1 as SGDLS and CDR2 as YYNGEE. This CDR3 region has 14 residues. V lost 3 bases and J 6 bases, leaving 14 bases between the germline ends. The CDR3, as DNA: TGTGCCAGCAGCGCGGGCCTCGACGGGGATACGCAGTATTTT. Translating gives CASSAGLDGDTQYF. The entire variable domain, with the rest obtained from reference TRBV9 and TRBJ2-3, is as follows: DSGVTQTPKHLITATGQRVTLRCSPRSGDLSVYWYQQSLDQGLQFLIQYYNGEERAKGNILERFSAQQFPDLHSELNLSSLELGDSALYFCASSAGLDGDTQYFGPGTRLTVL.